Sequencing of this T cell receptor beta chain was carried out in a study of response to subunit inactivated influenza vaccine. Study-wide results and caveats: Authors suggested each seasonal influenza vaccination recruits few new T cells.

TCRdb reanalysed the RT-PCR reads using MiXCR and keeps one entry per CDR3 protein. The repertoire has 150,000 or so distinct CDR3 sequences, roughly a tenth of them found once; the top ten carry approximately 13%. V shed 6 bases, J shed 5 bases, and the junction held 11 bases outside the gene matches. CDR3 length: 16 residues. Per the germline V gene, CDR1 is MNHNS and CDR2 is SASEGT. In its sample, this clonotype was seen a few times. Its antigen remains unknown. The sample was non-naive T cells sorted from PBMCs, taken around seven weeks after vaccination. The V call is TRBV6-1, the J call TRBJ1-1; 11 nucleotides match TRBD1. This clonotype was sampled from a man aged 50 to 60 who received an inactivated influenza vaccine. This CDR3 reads CASSEPTGTGGTEAFF. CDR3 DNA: TGTGCCAGCAGCGAGCCAACCGGGACAGGGGGGACTGAAGCTTTCTTT.